The 2 T cell receptor beta chains listed next were all sequenced from one sample in a study of cytomegalovirus exposure and HLA in healthy donors (dated by TCRdb to 2015 to 2018). To prepare the library, the immunoSEQ multiplex PCR assay was applied. For the multiplex PCR, a mixture combining 60 forward primers for TCR Vbeta segments and 13 reverse primers for TCR Jbeta segments was used. TCRdb re-hosts the immuneACCESS table, in-frame sequences only. Its copies lack some clones; in the studies checked, an unresolved V gene accounts for under half of them, and the cause for the rest is not known. The sample has some 270,000 clones on record, 80% of them singletons. The ten top clones hold less than 0.4% of the sample. The sample was PBMCs. The receptors were sampled from a girl aged 2 to 10 in good health and CMV-seronegative.

The CDR3, as DNA: TGTGCCAGCAGCCCGTCTCCCCGGGACTCGACCTACGAGCAGTACTTC. This encodes CASSPSPRDSTYEQYF. The chain is built from TRBV11-2 and TRBJ2-5; D may be TRBD2 (6 bases). With the DNA end fitting TRBJ2-7 better, the J assignment may be wrong. Germline CDR1 is SGHAT and CDR2 is FQNNGV. This CDR3 contains 16 residues.

The rearrangement links TRBV2 to TRBJ2-1, with D possibly being TRBD2 (5 bases). Germline V lookup: CDR1 SNHLY, CDR2 FYNNEI. The V and J ends lost 8 bases and 1 base respectively, with 12 bases between them. The CDR3 is 14 residues long. In DNA, the CDR3 is TGTGCCAGCGTGGGAGAAAGGTCCTACAATGAGCAGTTCTTC. Translated, it gives CASVGERSYNEQFF.